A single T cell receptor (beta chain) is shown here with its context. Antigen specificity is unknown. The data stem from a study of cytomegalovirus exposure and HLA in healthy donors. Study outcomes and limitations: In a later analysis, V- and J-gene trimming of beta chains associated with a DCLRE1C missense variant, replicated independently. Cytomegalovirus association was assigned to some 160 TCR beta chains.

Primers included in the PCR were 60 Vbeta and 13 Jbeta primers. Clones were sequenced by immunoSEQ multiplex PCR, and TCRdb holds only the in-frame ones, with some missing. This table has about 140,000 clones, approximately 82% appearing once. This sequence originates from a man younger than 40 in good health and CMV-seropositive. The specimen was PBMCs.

CDR3 coding DNA: TGTGCCATCAGCGACGATCGACAGGGTGGCAATCAGCCCCAGCATTTT. As protein: CAISDDRQGGNQPQHF. The rearrangement joins TRBV10-3 to TRBJ1-5; 7 bases match TRBD1. This CDR3 has 16 amino acids. Per the germline V gene, CDR1 is ENHRY and CDR2 is SYGVKD. J gave up 2 bases and V 6 bases, and 10 bases lay outside the gene matches.